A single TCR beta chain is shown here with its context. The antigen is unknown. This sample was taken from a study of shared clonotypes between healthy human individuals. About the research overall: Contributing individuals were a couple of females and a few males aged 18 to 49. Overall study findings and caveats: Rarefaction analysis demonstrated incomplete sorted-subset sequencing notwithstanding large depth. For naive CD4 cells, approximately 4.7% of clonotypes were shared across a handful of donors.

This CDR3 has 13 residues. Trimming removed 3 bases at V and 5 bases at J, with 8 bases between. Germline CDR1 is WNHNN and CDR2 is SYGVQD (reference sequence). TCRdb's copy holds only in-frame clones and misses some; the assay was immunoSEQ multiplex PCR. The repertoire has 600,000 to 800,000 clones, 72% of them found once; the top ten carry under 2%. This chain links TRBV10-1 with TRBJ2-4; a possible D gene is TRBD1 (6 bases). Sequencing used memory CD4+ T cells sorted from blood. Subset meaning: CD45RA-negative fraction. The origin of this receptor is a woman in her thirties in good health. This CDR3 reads CASSEGGENIQYF. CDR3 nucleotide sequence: TGCGCCAGCAGTGAAGGGGGAGAAAACATTCAGTACTTC.